Here is one T cell receptor (beta chain) with its context. Its cognate antigen is unknown. The same CDR3 is also encoded by other DNA sequences in this sample. The sample belongs to a study of cytomegalovirus exposure and HLA in healthy donors. Regarding the study as a whole: The listing of 150 or so TCR beta chains classed them as cytomegalovirus-associated. Most sequenced TCRs were rare (though some public TCRs occurred in many donors). Clusters of TCRs from the first cohort tended to co-occur in the 110 or so validation repertoires (as a later analysis found).

Repertoires were generated with immunoSEQ multiplex PCR, while TCRdb's copy carries only in-frame clones and drops some. Seen here are hundreds of thousands of clones, roughly nine tenths observed once, and the top ten hold about 11%. V shed 2 bases, J shed 2 bases, and the junction held 5 bases outside the gene matches. The CDR3 is made up of 15 amino acids. Germline V gene lookup returns CDR1 MDHEN and CDR2 SYDVKM. Separation from the roughly 670-subject first cohort characterized the roughly 120-subject validation cohort, to which the donors belonged. The V call is TRBV28, the J call TRBJ2-7; 8 bases align to TRBD1. This sequence was found in a man aged 18 to 35 in good health and CMV-seropositive. Sequencing was done on a sample of PBMCs. CDR3 residues: CASSLGGTGAYEQYF. The CDR3 nucleotides read TGTGCCAGCAGTTTAGGTGGGACAGGAGCCTACGAGCAGTACTTC.